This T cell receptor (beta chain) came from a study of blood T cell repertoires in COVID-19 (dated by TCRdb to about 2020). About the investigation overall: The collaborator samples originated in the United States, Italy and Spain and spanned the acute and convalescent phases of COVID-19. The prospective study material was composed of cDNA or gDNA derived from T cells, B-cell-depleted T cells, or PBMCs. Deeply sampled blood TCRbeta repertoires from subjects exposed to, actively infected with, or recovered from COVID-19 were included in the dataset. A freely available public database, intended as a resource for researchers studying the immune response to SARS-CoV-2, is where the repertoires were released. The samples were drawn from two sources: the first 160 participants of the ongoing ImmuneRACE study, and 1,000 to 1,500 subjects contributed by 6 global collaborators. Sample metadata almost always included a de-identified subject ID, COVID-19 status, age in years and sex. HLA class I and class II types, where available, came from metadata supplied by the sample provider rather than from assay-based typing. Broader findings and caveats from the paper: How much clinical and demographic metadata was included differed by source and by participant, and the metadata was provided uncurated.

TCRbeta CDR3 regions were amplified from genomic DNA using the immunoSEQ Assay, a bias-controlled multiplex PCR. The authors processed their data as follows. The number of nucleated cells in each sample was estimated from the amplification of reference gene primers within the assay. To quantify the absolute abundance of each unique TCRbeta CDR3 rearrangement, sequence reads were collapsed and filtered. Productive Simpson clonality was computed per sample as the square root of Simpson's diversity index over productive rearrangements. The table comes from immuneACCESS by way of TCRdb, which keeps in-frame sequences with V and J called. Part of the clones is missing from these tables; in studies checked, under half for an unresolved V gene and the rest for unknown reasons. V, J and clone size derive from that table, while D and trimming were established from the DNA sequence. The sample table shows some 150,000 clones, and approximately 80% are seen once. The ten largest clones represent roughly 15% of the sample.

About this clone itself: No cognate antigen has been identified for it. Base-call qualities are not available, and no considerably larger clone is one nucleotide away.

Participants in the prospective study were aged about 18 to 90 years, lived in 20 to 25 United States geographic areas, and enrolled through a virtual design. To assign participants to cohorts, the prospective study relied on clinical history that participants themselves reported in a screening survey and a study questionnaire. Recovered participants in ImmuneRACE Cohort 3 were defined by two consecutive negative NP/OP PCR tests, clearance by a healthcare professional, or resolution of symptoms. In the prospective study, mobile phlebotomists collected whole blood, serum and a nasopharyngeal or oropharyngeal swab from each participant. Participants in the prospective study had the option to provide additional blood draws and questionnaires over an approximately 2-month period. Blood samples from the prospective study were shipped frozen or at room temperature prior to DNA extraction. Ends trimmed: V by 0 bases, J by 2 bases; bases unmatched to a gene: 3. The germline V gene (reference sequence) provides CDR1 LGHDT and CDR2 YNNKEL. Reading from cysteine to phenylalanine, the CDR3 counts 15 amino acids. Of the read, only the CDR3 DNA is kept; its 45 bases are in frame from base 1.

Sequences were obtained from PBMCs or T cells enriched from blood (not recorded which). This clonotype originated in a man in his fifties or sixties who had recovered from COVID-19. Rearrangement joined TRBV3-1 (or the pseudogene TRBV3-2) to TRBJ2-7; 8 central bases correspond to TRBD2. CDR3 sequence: CASSQDTAGAYEQYF. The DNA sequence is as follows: TGTGCCAGCAGCCAAGATACAGCGGGGGCCTACGAGCAGTACTTC.